One and the same sample provided the 9 T cell receptor beta chains below, sequenced in a study of CD8+ T cells in alopecia areata. The sequencing template was cDNA reverse transcribed from extracted RNA. The repertoire was sequenced with immunoSEQ multiplex PCR; TCRdb's copy has only in-frame clones and lacks some. The sample comprises about 110,000 clones, roughly 55% of which are singletons, and around 23% rests with the top ten. The sample comprised NKG2D-low CD8+ T cells sorted from blood. Source of these receptors: a human donor with alopecia areata.

The chain joins TRBV5-1 to TRBJ2-5; 9 bases match TRBD2. The J call could be wrong; TRBJ2-7 is a better fit for the DNA end. The CDR3 has 18 residues. Germline CDR1 is SGHRS and CDR2 is YFSETQ. CDR3 DNA: TGCGCCAGCAGCTCCGCCCCTGCAGCTAGCGGGATCTCCTACGAGCAGTACTTC. Protein product: CASSSAPAASGISYEQYF.

V gene TRBV2 combines with J gene TRBJ2-2, with unresolved D. Germline-derived CDR1 and CDR2 are SNHLY and FYNNEI. This CDR3 is 11 amino acids long. Between the trimmed V and J ends, which lost 3 bases and 6 bases, there was a span of 2 bases. The CDR3 is CASSDAGELFF. The CDR3 DNA reads TGTGCCAGCAGTGACGCCGGGGAGCTGTTTTTT.

The V and J genes are TRBV5-6 and TRBJ2-3; tentatively, D is TRBD1 (6 bases). Germline V lookup: CDR1 SGHDT, CDR2 YYEEEE. Trimming removed 4 bases at V and 4 bases at J, with 13 bases between. CDR3 length: 14 residues. CDR3 in amino acids: CASSAIQGPDTQYF. The CDR3 DNA is TGTGCCAGCAGCGCGATACAGGGACCAGATACGCAGTATTTT.

The chain carries TRBV14 and TRBJ1-3, with unresolved D. Germline V gene data show CDR1 as SGHDN and CDR2 as FVKESK. The CDR3 runs to 16 residues. Trimming removed 1 base from V and 0 bases from J, with 10 bases in between. The CDR3 is CASSQGRWSSGNTIYF. DNA of the CDR3: TGTGCCAGCAGCCAAGGACGGTGGAGCTCTGGAAACACCATATATTTT.

This clone has a handful of counts. This chain connects TRBV6-6 to TRBJ1-1, with D possibly matching TRBD1 (5 bases). CDR3 length: 13 amino acids. Trimming removed 5 bases from V and 1 base from J, with 8 bases in between. The germline V gene encodes CDR1 MNHNY and CDR2 SVGAGI (reference sequence). This chain's CDR3 is CASSRQTNTEAFF. CDR3 coding DNA: TGTGCCAGCAGTCGACAGACGAACACTGAAGCTTTCTTT.

On this clone: A junction end diverges from the germline sequence, so it may reflect a read error. The CDR3 here is CASSISPTAGVVF. For the CDR3, the DNA is TGTGCCAGTAGTATCTCCCCCACAGCGGGAGTTGTCTTC. V and J are TRBV19 and TRBJ2-1; 8 nucleotides align to TRBD2. CDR1 and CDR2 (germline): LNHDA, SQIVND (reference sequence). CDR3 size: 13 residues. Variable domain in full (rest from reference TRBV19 and TRBJ2-1): DGGITQSPKYLFRKEGQNVTLSCEQNLNHDAMYWYRQDPGQGLRLIYYSQIVNDFQKGDIAEGYSVSREKKESFPLTVTSAQKNPTAFYLCASSISPTAGVVFGPGTRLTVL.

This sequence joins TRBV28 and TRBJ2-2; a weak D match, TRBD1 (6 bases). Germline V gives CDR1 MDHEN, CDR2 SYDVKM. V shed 7 bases and J shed 0 bases, with 12 bases lying between them. This CDR3 region has 15 residues. CDR3 DNA sequence: TGTGCCAGCATCATACAGGGTGCGAACACCGGGGAGCTGTTTTTT. Its protein product is CASIIQGANTGELFF. The full variable domain, completed using reference TRBV28 and TRBJ2-2, is DVKVTQSSRYLVKRTGEKVFLECVQDMDHENMFWYRQDPGLGLRLIYFSYDVKMKEKGDIPEGYSVSREKKERFSLILESASTNQTSMYLCASIIQGANTGELFFGEGSRLTVL.

V usage is TRBV21-1 and J usage is TRBJ2-1. TRBV21-1 is listed as a pseudogene. The CDR3 has 15 residues. Here the CDR3 DNA reads TGTGCCAGCAGCAAAGTTGGGGCTAGCTCTCTGACGGAGTTCTTC. Translated: CASSKVGASSLTEFF.

The chain is built from TRBV19 and TRBJ2-7, with a weak D call TRBD1 (6 bases). V was clipped by 3 bases and J by 7 bases, with 25 bases between them. The V gene's germline CDR1 is LNHDA and CDR2 SQIVND (reference sequence). This CDR3 is 17 amino acids long. The CDR3 reads CASSILLGTGKGMEQYF. The CDR3 DNA is TGTGCCAGTAGTATCCTGCTCGGCACAGGGAAGGGTATGGAGCAGTACTTC.